This record concerns one T cell receptor beta chain sequence. What it binds is unknown. This CDR3 contains 15 residues. Per the germline V gene, CDR1 is MNHEY and CDR2 is SMNVEV (reference sequence). The V segment lost 7 bases and the J segment 0 bases; nucleotides outside the gene matches: 5. This sample was taken from a study of cytomegalovirus exposure and HLA in healthy donors. Study summary: Earlier results showed 90 million to 120 million unique TCR beta sequences derived from 150 million to 200 million T cells.

Regarding the study as a whole: Beyond CMV serostatus, there was no information to go on about immune exposure.

Researchers ran the PCR with 60 Vbeta and 13 Jbeta primers. Clones were read by immunoSEQ multiplex PCR, and TCRdb kept only the in-frame ones, dropping some. The sample comprises more than 95,000 clones, around two thirds of which are singletons, and over 4% rests with the top ten. The sample taken for sequencing was PBMCs. This rearrangement joins TRBV27 to TRBJ2-2; 7 bases align to TRBD1. The receptor comes from a man aged 55-75 years in good health and CMV-seropositive. The CDR3 protein is CASNRDSANTGELFF. The CDR3 coding sequence is TGTGCCAGCAATAGGGACAGCGCGAACACCGGGGAGCTGTTTTTT.